This is a list of T cell receptor beta chains from one sample in a study of blood T cell repertoires in COVID-19. Sequencing was performed with immunoSEQ multiplex PCR; in TCRdb, only in-frame clones are kept and a portion is missing. The sample carries roughly 150,000 clones, under 85% recorded once. The specimen sequenced was peripheral blood. These receptors were obtained from a man between 65 and 85 years old who had recovered from COVID-19. CDR3s include the opening cysteine and the closing phenylalanine or tryptophan. The D gene is left open where the match is weak. Rows may omit the clone size; those that give it use once, few, many or a size class.

clone size: NA; J gene: TRBJ2-7; D gene: NA; V gene: TRBV3-1/TRBV3-2; CDR3 protein: CASSLQGISYEQYF; CDR3 DNA: TGTGCCAGCAGCCTGCAGGGAATAAGCTACGAGCAGTACTTC
clone size: NA; J gene: TRBJ1-6; D gene: NA; V gene: TRBV27; CDR3 protein: CATSPGGINSPLHF; CDR3 DNA: TGTGCCACCTCCCCGGGGGGGATTAATTCACCCCTCCACTTT
clone size: NA; J gene: TRBJ2-5; D gene: NA; V gene: TRBV7-6; CDR3 protein: CASSLVMQETQYF; CDR3 DNA: TGTGCCAGCAGCTTAGTTATGCAAGAGACCCAGTACTTC
clone size: NA; J gene: TRBJ1-2; D gene: TRBD1; V gene: TRBV7-2; CDR3 protein: CASSRGTGGNYGYTF; CDR3 DNA: TGTGCCAGCAGCCGTGGGACAGGGGGCAACTATGGCTACACCTTC
clone size: NA; J gene: TRBJ2-7; D gene: NA; V gene: TRBV5-1; CDR3 protein: CASSLTAPYEQYF; CDR3 DNA: TGCGCCAGCAGCTTGACAGCCCCCTACGAGCAGTACTTC
clone size: NA; J gene: TRBJ2-1; D gene: TRBD2; V gene: TRBV5-1; CDR3 protein: CASSFPSGKDEQFF; CDR3 DNA: TGCGCCAGCAGCTTTCCTAGCGGGAAGGATGAGCAGTTCTTC
clone size: once; J gene: TRBJ2-3; D gene: TRBD2; V gene: TRBV7-9; CDR3 protein: CALGPGSGSSDTQYF; CDR3 DNA: TGTGCCTTAGGACCCGGTAGCGGGAGCTCAGATACGCAGTATTTT
clone size: NA; J gene: TRBJ2-7; D gene: NA; V gene: TRBV12-3/TRBV12-4; CDR3 protein: CASSPAYEQYF; CDR3 DNA: TGTGCCAGCAGTCCAGCCTACGAGCAGTACTTC
clone size: few; J gene: TRBJ1-5; D gene: NA; V gene: TRBV5-8; CDR3 protein: CASSLGTVNQPQHF; CDR3 DNA: TGTGCCAGCAGCTTGGGAACGGTCAATCAGCCCCAGCATTTT
clone size: few; J gene: TRBJ1-5; D gene: TRBD1; V gene: TRBV19; CDR3 protein: CASSPRDRGQGGNQPQHF; CDR3 DNA: TGTGCCAGTAGTCCTCGGGACAGGGGGCAGGGTGGCAATCAGCCCCAGCATTTT
clone size: once; J gene: TRBJ1-1; D gene: NA; V gene: TRBV19; CDR3 protein: CASSISGTLGDTEAFF; CDR3 DNA: TGTGCCAGTAGTATCTCCGGGACACTGGGAGACACTGAAGCTTTCTTT
clone size: NA; J gene: TRBJ2-7; D gene: NA; V gene: TRBV6-2/TRBV6-3; CDR3 protein: CASSPGTIYEQYF; CDR3 DNA: TGTGCCAGCAGCCCCGGGACAATCTACGAGCAGTACTTC
clone size: once; J gene: TRBJ1-2; D gene: NA; V gene: TRBV6-2/TRBV6-3; CDR3 protein: CASSTDFLGGYTF; CDR3 DNA: TGTGCCAGCAGTACGGACTTTCTTGGGGGCTACACCTTC
clone size: NA; J gene: TRBJ2-5; D gene: TRBD2; V gene: TRBV3-1/TRBV3-2; CDR3 protein: CASGKTGLGEETQYF; CDR3 DNA: TGTGCCAGCGGCAAGACGGGACTAGGGGAAGAGACCCAGTACTTC
clone size: NA; J gene: TRBJ1-4; D gene: NA; V gene: TRBV5-1; CDR3 protein: CASSLAGLSEKLFF; CDR3 DNA: TGCGCCAGCAGCTTGGCGGGGTTAAGTGAAAAACTGTTTTTT
clone size: NA; J gene: TRBJ1-2; D gene: TRBD1; V gene: TRBV5-4; CDR3 protein: CASSLAMGTAYGYTF; CDR3 DNA: TGTGCCAGCAGCTTGGCCATGGGGACAGCCTATGGCTACACCTTC
clone size: NA; J gene: TRBJ1-4; D gene: NA; V gene: TRBV30; CDR3 protein: CAWRPGTEKLFF; CDR3 DNA: TGTGCCTGGAGACCCGGGACAGAAAAACTGTTTTTT
clone size: NA; J gene: TRBJ2-7; D gene: NA; V gene: TRBV5-1; CDR3 protein: CASSVTGGSSYEQYF; CDR3 DNA: TGCGCCAGCAGCGTTACCGGGGGAAGCTCCTACGAGCAGTACTTC
clone size: NA; J gene: TRBJ2-1; D gene: TRBD2; V gene: TRBV19; CDR3 protein: CASTLAGGPSNEQFF; CDR3 DNA: TGTGCCAGTACCTTAGCGGGAGGGCCCTCGAATGAGCAGTTCTTC
clone size: NA; J gene: TRBJ2-1; D gene: TRBD2; V gene: TRBV4-2; CDR3 protein: CASSQDSPTSGLYNEQFF; CDR3 DNA: TGTGCCAGCAGCCAAGATAGCCCAACTAGCGGATTATACAATGAGCAGTTCTTC
clone size: NA; J gene: TRBJ2-6; D gene: NA; V gene: TRBV12-5; CDR3 protein: CASGPSWANVLTF; CDR3 DNA: TGTGCTAGTGGTCCCTCTTGGGCCAACGTCCTGACTTTC
clone size: NA; J gene: TRBJ1-1; D gene: NA; V gene: TRBV5-4; CDR3 protein: CASSPELNTEAFF; CDR3 DNA: TGTGCCAGCAGCCCGGAGCTGAACACTGAAGCTTTCTTT
clone size: NA; J gene: TRBJ1-2; D gene: NA; V gene: TRBV28; CDR3 protein: CASTLTPHGPNYGYTF; CDR3 DNA: TGTGCCAGCACCCTAACCCCCCACGGTCCTAACTATGGCTACACCTTC
clone size: NA; J gene: TRBJ2-7; D gene: TRBD2; V gene: TRBV4-1; CDR3 protein: CASSQGGLAGVSSYEQYF; CDR3 DNA: TGCGCCAGCAGTCAAGGGGGACTAGCGGGTGTGAGCTCCTACGAGCAGTACTTC
clone size: NA; J gene: TRBJ2-1; D gene: NA; V gene: TRBV3-1/TRBV3-2; CDR3 protein: CASSQVTGYNEQFF; CDR3 DNA: TGTGCCAGCAGCCAAGTCACCGGGTACAATGAGCAGTTCTTC
clone size: NA; J gene: TRBJ2-7; D gene: TRBD2; V gene: TRBV29-1; CDR3 protein: CSAGLAGGHLF; CDR3 DNA: TGCAGTGCCGGACTAGCGGGAGGACACCTCTTC
clone size: NA; J gene: TRBJ2-1; D gene: TRBD2; V gene: TRBV5-1; CDR3 protein: CASSLEASGISSYNEQFF; CDR3 DNA: TGCGCCAGCAGCTTGGAGGCTAGCGGGATAAGCTCCTACAATGAGCAGTTCTTC
clone size: NA; J gene: TRBJ1-2; D gene: NA; V gene: TRBV7-2; CDR3 protein: CASSLMNRGFYGYTF; CDR3 DNA: TGTGCCAGCAGCTTAATGAACCGGGGGTTCTATGGCTACACCTTC
clone size: once; J gene: TRBJ2-1; D gene: NA; V gene: TRBV12-3/TRBV12-4; CDR3 protein: CASKGGDNEQFF; CDR3 DNA: TGTGCCAGCAAGGGCGGGGACAATGAGCAGTTCTTC
clone size: NA; J gene: TRBJ1-2; D gene: NA; V gene: TRBV6-2/TRBV6-3; CDR3 protein: CASSYGAYGYTF; CDR3 DNA: TGTGCCAGCAGTTACGGAGCCTATGGCTACACCTTC
clone size: once; J gene: TRBJ2-7; D gene: NA; V gene: TRBV7-2; CDR3 protein: CASSYPQGSEQYF; CDR3 DNA: TGTGCCAGCAGCTACCCGCAGGGGTCCGAGCAGTACTTC
clone size: NA; J gene: TRBJ1-6; D gene: NA; V gene: TRBV6-2/TRBV6-3; CDR3 protein: CASSFYSDSPLHF; CDR3 DNA: TGTGCCAGCAGCTTTTATTCAGATTCACCCCTCCACTTT
clone size: NA; J gene: TRBJ2-1; D gene: TRBD2; V gene: TRBV7-9; CDR3 protein: CASSQRLAGGTYNEQFF; CDR3 DNA: TGTGCCAGCAGCCAAAGACTAGCGGGAGGCACCTACAATGAGCAGTTCTTC
clone size: NA; J gene: TRBJ2-7; D gene: TRBD1; V gene: TRBV10-2; CDR3 protein: CASQPGQGYEQYF; CDR3 DNA: TGCGCCAGTCAACCGGGACAGGGCTACGAGCAGTACTTC
clone size: NA; J gene: TRBJ1-2; D gene: NA; V gene: TRBV28; CDR3 protein: CASSLSSVRYGYTF; CDR3 DNA: TGTGCCAGCAGTCTTTCTTCGGTTCGGTATGGCTACACCTTC
clone size: NA; J gene: TRBJ1-5; D gene: TRBD1; V gene: TRBV6-2/TRBV6-3; CDR3 protein: CASSAGFRDRSNQPQHF; CDR3 DNA: TGTGCCAGCAGCGCCGGATTCCGGGACAGGAGCAATCAGCCCCAGCATTTT
clone size: once; J gene: TRBJ2-1; D gene: NA; V gene: TRBV12-5; CDR3 protein: CASGASVSLNEQFF; CDR3 DNA: TGTGCTAGTGGTGCAAGCGTGTCCCTCAATGAGCAGTTCTTC